A selection of T cell receptor beta chains follows, all from one sample in a study of regulatory T cells in long-lasting Graves disease. In TCRdb, the multiplex PCR reads were re-called with MiXCR into one record per CDR3 protein. The table includes 580,000 or so distinct CDR3 sequences, about 16% detected once. These data were likewise used in another study, on T cells in Graves' hyperthyroidism and ophthalmopathy.

The sample consisted of peripheral blood mononuclear cells (PBMCs), taken at new diagnosis, from a patient treated with antithyroid drugs. Receptors originate from a man in his late teens or twenties with Graves disease. The CDR3 runs from the conserved cysteine through the conserved F or W. A D gene is named only where the DNA matches it firmly. Clone size is given for some rows only: seen once, a few or many times, or a class if the clone is expanded.

v_call	d_call	clone_size	j_call	cdr3_nt	cdr3_aa
TRBV6-1	NA	many	TRBJ1-2	TGTGCCAGCGCAGAGAGCAATAACTATGGCTACACCTTC	CASAESNNYGYTF
TRBV28	TRBD1	many	TRBJ1-2	TGTGCCAGCAGTTTAATTGGTCGGACAGGGACCTATGGCTACACCTTC	CASSLIGRTGTYGYTF
TRBV28	TRBD2	many	TRBJ2-7	TGTGCCAGCAGAAGCGGGAGCCCGTGGGGGCAGTACTTC	CASRSGSPWGQYF
TRBV20-1	NA	NA	TRBJ1-5	TGCAGTGCTCCGGGAGGCAACAATCAGCCCCAGCATTTT	CSAPGGNNQPQHF
TRBV24-1	NA	many	TRBJ1-5	TGTGCCACCAGTGCAGGTGTCCGTCAGCCCCAGCATTTT	CATSAGVRQPQHF
TRBV12-3/TRBV12-4	TRBD2	NA	TRBJ2-3	TGTGCCAGCAGCGTGGGACTAGCGGGAGTGGCGGATACGCAGTATTTT	CASSVGLAGVADTQYF
TRBV6-1	NA	NA	TRBJ2-5	TGTGCCCTGGGGGAAGAGACCCAGTACTTC	CALGEETQYF
TRBV25-1	TRBD2	NA	TRBJ2-1	TGTGCCAGCAGTGAACTCGCGGGAGGGCCAACTGAGCAGTTCTTC	CASSELAGGPTEQFF
TRBV6-1	NA	many	TRBJ2-7	TGTGCCAGCAGTGAAGCTTCAGCGAACTTC	CASSEASANF
TRBV28	NA	many	TRBJ2-1	TGTGCCAGCCGTACTGGCGGTTTTTACAATGAGCAGTTCTTC	CASRTGGFYNEQFF
TRBV10-1	NA	NA	TRBJ1-3	TGCGCCAGCAGTGAGGGTAACCCCAAAGGCTATGGAAACACCATATATTTT	CASSEGNPKGYGNTIYF
TRBV6-1	TRBD2	NA	TRBJ2-7	TGTGCCAGCAGTGAACCCGGGACTAGCGGCTACGAGCAGTACTTC	CASSEPGTSGYEQYF
TRBV11-1	TRBD2	many	TRBJ2-1	TGTGCCAGCAGCTCTAGCGGGGATTACTACAATGAGCAGTTCTTC	CASSSSGDYYNEQFF
TRBV27	TRBD1	few	TRBJ1-1	TGTGCCAGCAGCGGGACAGGGGCCTTCACTGAAGCTTTCTTT	CASSGTGAFTEAFF
TRBV4-1	NA	NA	TRBJ2-7	TGCGCCAGCAGCCAAGATGCGATAGGCTACGAGCAGTACTTC	CASSQDAIGYEQYF
TRBV20-1	NA	few	TRBJ1-1	TGCAGCCACCTCGTGGGGGGGAATACTGAAGCTTTCTTT	CSHLVGGNTEAFF
TRBV11-2	TRBD1	many	TRBJ2-5	TGTGCCAGCAGCCCCCGGGACAGGGGGTCTCGGGAGACCCAGTACTTC	CASSPRDRGSRETQYF
TRBV7-3	TRBD2	NA	TRBJ2-1	TGTGCCAGCAGCTTAGGAGGACTAGCGGGATATGGGCGTATCGGTGAGCAGCTCTTC	CASSLGGLAGYGRIGEQLF
TRBV7-3	NA	many	TRBJ1-1	TGTGCCAGCAGCTTAACCGGGGCACACACTGAAGCTTTCTTT	CASSLTGAHTEAFF
TRBV2	NA	many	TRBJ2-5	TGTGCCAGCAGTGAAGGGAAGCGGGAAGAGACCCAGTACTTC	CASSEGKREETQYF
TRBV7-9	NA	few	TRBJ1-3	TGTGCCAGCAGCTTGGGAGTCCGGAGCTCTGGAAACACCATATATTTT	CASSLGVRSSGNTIYF
TRBV10-2	TRBD1	few	TRBJ1-1	TGCGCCAGCACCAGGGGGGCGGAAACGAACACTGAAGCTTTCTTT	CASTRGAETNTEAFF
TRBV6-5	TRBD1	few	TRBJ1-2	TGTGCCAGCAGTTTCGGGACAGGCTCTAGCTACACCTTC	CASSFGTGSSYTF
TRBV7-6	TRBD2	few	TRBJ2-3	TGTGCCAGCAGCCCTAGAACTAGCGGGAGGGCCGGGTCAGATACGCAGTATTTT	CASSPRTSGRAGSDTQYF
TRBV6-1	NA	many	TRBJ1-1	TGTGCCAGCAGAGAGGGTTACACTGAAGCTTTCTTT	CASREGYTEAFF
TRBV18	NA	many	TRBJ2-2	TGTGCCAGCTCACCGACACAGTCCACCGGGGAGCTGTTTTTT	CASSPTQSTGELFF
TRBV20-1	NA	many	TRBJ2-1	TGCAGTGCTAGATGGGGGTACAATGAGCAGTTCTTC	CSARWGYNEQFF